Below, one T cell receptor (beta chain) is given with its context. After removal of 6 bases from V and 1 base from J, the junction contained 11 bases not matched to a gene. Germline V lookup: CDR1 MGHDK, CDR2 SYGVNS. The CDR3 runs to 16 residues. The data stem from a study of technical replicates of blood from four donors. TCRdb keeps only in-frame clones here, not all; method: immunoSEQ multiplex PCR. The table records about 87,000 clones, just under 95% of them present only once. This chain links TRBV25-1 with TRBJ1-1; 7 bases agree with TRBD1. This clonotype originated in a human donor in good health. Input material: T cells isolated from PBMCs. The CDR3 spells CASRGGLTGANTEAFF. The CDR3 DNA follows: TGTGCCAGCAGAGGGGGTTTAACAGGGGCGAACACTGAAGCTTTCTTT.